These 13 T cell receptor beta chains originate from one sample sequenced in a study of OX40 agonist ivuxolimab in advanced cancers. The assay was immunoSEQ multiplex PCR, and TCRdb's table has in-frame clones only and misses some. The sample comprises around 80,000 clones, over 80% of which are singletons, and around 0.54% rests with the top ten. The starting material was CD4+ or CD8+ T cells sorted from blood, obtained in a trial of the OX40 agonist ivuxolimab. These receptors were collected from an adult with an advanced solid tumor such as melanoma, head and neck, liver or kidney cancer.

CDR3 amino acids: CASSARLSGDRGRWTEAFF. The CDR3 DNA reads as TGTGCCAGCAGTGCCCGGTTATCTGGGGACAGGGGGCGTTGGACTGAAGCTTTCTTT. This chain connects TRBV27 to TRBJ1-1; 12 bases agree with TRBD1. V lost 5 bases, J lost 5 bases, and 18 bases stayed unmatched. Germline V gene data show CDR1 as MNHEY and CDR2 as SMNVEV (reference sequence). The CDR3 contains 19 residues.

This sequence joins TRBV12-5 and TRBJ2-7; 9 bases align to TRBD2. Looked up from germline, CDR1 is LGHNT and CDR2 is FRNRAP. CDR3 length: 14 amino acids. The junction had 6 bases not matched to a gene; V was cut back by 5 bases and J by 4 bases. CDR3 sequence reads: CASGPRGGVYEQYF. As DNA, the CDR3 is TGTGCTAGTGGTCCGCGGGGGGGAGTATACGAGCAGTACTTC.

J is TRBJ1-5 and V is TRBV21-1. TRBV21-1 counts as a pseudogene. This CDR3 region has 16 residues. The CDR3 DNA reads TGTGCCAGCAGCAAAGCGGGGGGGGGCTGCAATCAGCCCCAGCATTTT. Its translation: CASSKAGGGCNQPQHF.

Here the CDR3 DNA reads TGTGCCAGCAGCCCGCTGGGACAACCCCTCCTCTTCTTT. This codes for CASSPLGQPLLFF. The rearrangement uses TRBV11-2 and TRBJ1-1; weak D call: TRBD1 (6 bases). CDR1 SGHAT and CDR2 FQNNGV come from the germline V gene. V was shortened by 5 bases and J by 14 bases, with 21 bases between the two germline ends. The CDR3 is 13 amino acids. The whole variable domain, remainder taken from reference TRBV11-2 and TRBJ1-1, is EAGVAQSPRYKIIEKRQSVAFWCNPISGHATLYWYQQILGQGPKLLIQFQNNGVVDDSQLPKDRFSAERLKGVDSTLKIQPAKLEDSAVYLCASSPLGQPLLFFGQGTRLTVV.

The chain links TRBV5-4 to TRBJ2-7, with 7 positions matching TRBD2. After removal of 3 bases from V and 7 bases from J, the junction contained 16 bases not matched to a gene. Per germline, CDR1 SGHNT and CDR2 YYREEE (reference sequence). The CDR3 has 16 amino acids. This chain's CDR3 is CASSYTGLVAGKEQYF. The CDR3 DNA reads as TGTGCCAGCAGCTATACCGGACTAGTAGCGGGTAAGGAGCAGTACTTC. The variable domain in full, with the rest retrieved from reference TRBV5-4 and TRBJ2-7, is ETGVTQSPTHLIKTRGQQVTLRCSSQSGHNTVSWYQQALGQGPQFIFQYYREEENGRGNFPPRFSGLQFPNYSSELNVNALELDDSALYLCASSYTGLVAGKEQYFGPGTRLTVT.

The genes are TRBV19 and TRBJ2-7, with 11 positions matching TRBD1. This CDR3 is 15 amino acids long. CDR1 and CDR2 (germline): LNHDA, SQIVND (reference sequence). Trimming took 4 bases from V and 3 from J; bases not matched to a gene: 5. The CDR3 nucleotides read TGTGCCAGTAGTACCGGGACAGGGGGGATCTACGAGCAGTACTTC. Protein: CASSTGTGGIYEQYF.

The gene calls are TRBV4-2 and TRBJ2-7; tentative D call: TRBD2 (6 bases). Germline V lookup: CDR1 LGHNA, CDR2 YNFKEQ. V was trimmed by 5 bases and J by 2 bases, leaving 13 bases between them. CDR3 length equals 14 residues. In DNA form, the CDR3 reads TGTGCCAGCAGCGAGCCGGGACTGACCTACGAGCAGTACTTC. This sequence encodes CASSEPGLTYEQYF.

This clone was counted a single time. An end of the junction does not agree with germline; a read error may underlie this. This sequence joins TRBV28 and TRBJ2-3; D might be TRBD2 (6 bases). CDR1 and CDR2 (germline): MDHEN, SYDVKM. The CDR3 sequence is 11 residues long. Here the CDR3 DNA reads TGTGCCAGCAGTTCCCAGACTAGTACACATTTT. Protein product: CASSSQTSTHF.

The V gene is TRBV6-5, the J gene TRBJ2-2; D unresolved. Germline V CDR1 and CDR2: MNHEY, SVGAGI. This CDR3 comprises 12 residues. Trimming left V 4 bases short and J 6 bases short, with 6 bases between. The CDR3 loop is CASSLISGELFF. The CDR3 DNA reads TGTGCCAGCAGTTTAATTTCCGGGGAGCTGTTTTTT.

The CDR3 spells CASRPGQGSAGELFF. Written as DNA, the CDR3 is TGTGCCAGTAGGCCGGGACAGGGATCTGCCGGGGAGCTGTTTTTT. V usage is TRBV19 and J usage is TRBJ2-2; the match to TRBD1 covers 9 bases. The CDR3 consists of 15 residues. The germline V gene encodes CDR1 LNHDA and CDR2 SQIVND (reference sequence). Unmatched junction bases numbered 8, after V lost 6 bases and J lost 6 bases.

This sequence joins TRBV30 and TRBJ1-2; 11 bases map to TRBD1. This CDR3 is 16 amino acids long. From germline, CDR1 is GTSNPN and CDR2 SVGIG (reference sequence). V lost 0 bases, J lost 8 bases, and 11 bases stayed unmatched. The CDR3 bases are TGTGCCTGGAGTGTACGTAGGACAGGGGGCCTAGGAGGCTACACCTTC. Translating it yields CAWSVRRTGGLGGYTF. Filled out from reference TRBV30 and TRBJ1-2, the complete variable domain reads SQTIHQWPATLVQPVGSPLSLECTVEGTSNPNLYWYRQAAGRGLQLLFYSVGIGQISSEVPQNLSASRPQDRQFILSSKKLLLSDSGFYLCAWSVRRTGGLGGYTFGSGTRLTVV.

This sequence joins TRBV25-1 and TRBJ1-4, with 11 bases that match TRBD1. The length of the CDR3 is 15 residues. From germline, CDR1 is MGHDK and CDR2 SYGVNS. J was trimmed by 10 bases and V by 3 bases; bases with no gene match: 7. The CDR3 nucleotides read TGTGCCAGCAGTGATTCTGGACAGGGGGCAGGAAAACTGTTTTTT. It codes for CASSDSGQGAGKLFF.

V gene TRBV11-3 combines with J gene TRBJ2-1; 11 bases match TRBD2. From germline, CDR1 is SGHNT and CDR2 YENEEA. The V and J ends lost 3 bases and 7 bases, in that order; junction bases with no gene match: 2. This CDR3 is 14 amino acids long. The CDR3 DNA sequence: TGTGCCAGCAGCTTGTCTAGCGGGAGGAATGAGCAGTTCTTC. The encoded protein is CASSLSSGRNEQFF.